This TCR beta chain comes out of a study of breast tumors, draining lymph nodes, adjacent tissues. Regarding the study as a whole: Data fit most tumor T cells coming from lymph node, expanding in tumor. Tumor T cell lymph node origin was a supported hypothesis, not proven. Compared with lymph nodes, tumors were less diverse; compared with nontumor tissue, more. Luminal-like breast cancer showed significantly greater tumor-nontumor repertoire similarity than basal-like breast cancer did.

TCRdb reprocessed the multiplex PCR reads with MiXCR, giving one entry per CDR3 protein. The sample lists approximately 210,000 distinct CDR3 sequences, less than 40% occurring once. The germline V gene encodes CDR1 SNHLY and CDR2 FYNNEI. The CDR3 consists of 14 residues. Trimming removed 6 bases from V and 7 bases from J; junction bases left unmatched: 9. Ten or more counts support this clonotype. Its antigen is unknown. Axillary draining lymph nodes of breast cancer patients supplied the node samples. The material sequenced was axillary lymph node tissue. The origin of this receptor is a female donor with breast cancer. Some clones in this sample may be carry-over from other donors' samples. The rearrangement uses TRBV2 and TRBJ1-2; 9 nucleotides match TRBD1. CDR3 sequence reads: CASSVGQGMSGYTF. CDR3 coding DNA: TGTGCCAGCAGCGTAGGACAGGGGATGAGTGGCTACACCTTC.